This passage covers 12 T cell receptor beta chains from one sample sequenced in a study of molecular identifiers for immune sequencing clone quantification listed by TCRdb under 2018. The library was produced with PCR. Sequenced on an Illumina HiSeq 4000. TCRdb reanalyzed the raw reads on its own, using fastp at Q25 for trimming and MiXCR for clone calling, and kept in-frame beta chains. Identical CDR3 proteins give one entry, which carries the most common genes and DNA. Recorded for this sample are roughly 320,000 distinct CDR3 sequences; around a fifth of them occurred a single time. The ten largest account for 0.81% of the sample. Sequenced: naive CD8+ T cells from blood, with Jurkat cell RNA spiked in. The intended sense of this specimen's cell subset or site label: FACS-sorted CD8+CD4-CCR7+CD45RA+ naive T cells. These receptors came from a human donor in good health. Some libraries in this study had Jurkat cell RNA spiked in.

To note about this clonotype: A single base separates this from a much larger clone, so it may be a read error. CDR3 region: CASSIIDYSDQPQHF. CDR3 in DNA: TGTGCCAGTAGTATCATAGATTATAGCGATCAGCCCCAGCATTTT. This chain uses TRBV19 with TRBJ1-5; D uncertain. The CDR3 is 15 amino acids. The germline V gene has CDR1 LNHDA and CDR2 SQIVND (reference sequence).

Worth noting for this clonotype: The junction differs from germline at one of its ends, possibly a read error. The chain combines TRBV24-1 with TRBJ2-5, with TRBD1 as a possible D gene (5 bases). Germline CDR1 is KGHDR and CDR2 is SFDVKD. The length of the CDR3 is 11 residues. Here the CDR3 DNA reads TGTGCCGCCAGTGATTCCAGGGATTTGTACTTC. Protein product: CAASDSRDLYF.

This clonotype showed up many times. This sequence joins TRBV7-9 and TRBJ2-7; D unclear. CDR1 is SEHNR and CDR2 is FQNEAQ in the germline V gene (reference sequence). Trimming shortened V by 5 bases and J by 4 bases, and 9 bases separated the two germline ends. This CDR3 region has 12 residues. The CDR3 DNA reads TGTGCCAGCAGCCCACATCAATACGAGCAGTACTTC. Its translation is CASSPHQYEQYF.

This clonotype occurred many times. The chain is built from TRBV4-3 and TRBJ2-7; 10 bases line up with TRBD1. This CDR3 spans 15 amino acids. Germline CDR1 LGHNA, CDR2 YSLEER. J was trimmed by 4 bases and V by 0 bases; bases with no gene match: 3. The DNA of the CDR3 is TGCGCCAGCAGCCAAGATCCGGGACAGGGGTACGAGCAGTACTTC. It yields the protein CASSQDPGQGYEQYF.

The CDR3 is CASIPQGPVYEQFF. CDR3 nucleotides: TGTGCCAGCATTCCCCAGGGGCCCGTATATGAGCAGTTCTTC. The chain combines TRBV2 with TRBJ2-1; D may be TRBD1 (6 bases). CDR3 length: 14 amino acids. V lost 7 bases and J lost 8, with 18 bases in between. The germline CDR1 and CDR2 sequences are SNHLY and FYNNEI.

As for this clonotype: Compared with germline, one end of the junction differs, possibly owing to a read error. V and J are TRBV27 and TRBJ2-3; D is unresolved. The CDR3 has 14 amino acids. Germline values: CDR1 MNHEY, CDR2 SMNVEV (reference sequence). DNA of the CDR3: TGTGCCAGCAGCCAGGTTGGAAGCACAGCTACGCAGTATTTT. Residues: CASSQVGSTATQYF.

Many counts were recorded for this clonotype. This chain uses TRBV7-2 with TRBJ2-7; the D call may be TRBD1 or TRBD2 (5 bases each). The CDR3 is made up of 13 amino acids. Trimming took off 6 bases at V and 2 bases at J, with 11 bases between the two ends. CDR1 is SGHTA and CDR2 is FQGNSA in the germline V gene. The CDR3 coding sequence is TGTGCCAGCAGTCCTCGGGGCCCCTACGAGCAGTACTTC. Encoded protein: CASSPRGPYEQYF.

This clonotype was observed many times. The J gene is TRBJ2-7, the V gene TRBV28; TRBD1 matches 9 bases. Germline-derived CDR1 and CDR2 are MDHEN and SYDVKM. Trimming took 6 bases from V and 5 from J; bases not matched to a gene: 17. This CDR3 comprises 17 residues. The CDR3, as DNA: TGTGCCAGCAGCATATCCGCCGGGACAGGGTTGATCCACGAGCAGTACTTC. Translation: CASSISAGTGLIHEQYF.

This rearrangement joins TRBV7-9 to TRBJ2-3; D unclear. The CDR3 length is 15 residues. Germline V gene sequence: CDR1 SEHNR, CDR2 FQNEAQ (reference sequence). The V and J ends lost 4 bases and 2 bases respectively, with 13 bases between them. The DNA of the CDR3 is TGTGCCAGCAGCTCTCCATTGGCAGACACAGATACGCAGTATTTT. Residues: CASSSPLADTDTQYF.

Many counts were recorded for this clonotype. The chain uses TRBV7-6 and TRBJ2-5; maybe TRBD1 (7 bases). The germline V gene has CDR1 SGHVS and CDR2 FNYEAQ. The V end was cut by 2 bases, the J end by 3 bases, with 10 bases between. This CDR3 is 14 amino acids long. The DNA of the CDR3 is TGTGCCAGCAGCTTACAGGGGGGAAAAGAGACCCAGTACTTC. Its protein is CASSLQGGKETQYF.

This clonotype showed up many times. This chain connects TRBV4-1 to TRBJ2-5; TRBD2 aligns across 9 bases. Germline V gene data show CDR1 as MGHRA and CDR2 as YSYEKL. J was trimmed by 1 base and V by 6 bases; bases with no gene match: 6. The CDR3 is 15 residues long. CDR3 protein: CASRALGLAQETQYF. CDR3 nucleotides: TGCGCCAGCAGGGCATTGGGACTAGCCCAAGAGACCCAGTACTTC.

V and J are TRBV4-3 and TRBJ2-1, with D perhaps being TRBD1 or TRBD2 (5 bases each). The CDR3 sequence is 16 residues long. V lost 3 bases and J lost 9, with 21 bases in between. Looked up from germline, CDR1 is LGHNA and CDR2 is YSLEER. CDR3 sequence: CASSQAGSSLAGEQFF. The CDR3 DNA follows: TGCGCCAGCAGCCAGGCAGGGAGTTCCCTTGCGGGTGAGCAGTTCTTC.